This TCR beta chain was profiled in a study of control samples from healthy donors and cancer patients. Produced via immunoSEQ multiplex PCR; TCRdb's table is partial and in-frame only. The profile shows over 40,000 clones, roughly 90% of them singletons. The sequencing sample was made of PBMCs. This clonotype was sampled from a man in his forties or fifties with head and neck cancer.

This chain's CDR3 is CASSPPGRAGEAFF. The DNA for the CDR3 is TGTGCCAGCTCACCACCGGGTCGGGCCGGTGAAGCTTTCTTT. The gene calls are TRBV18 and TRBJ1-1; D gene unclear. The V end lost 0 bases, the J end lost 7 bases, and 12 bases lay between the germline ends. CDR3 length equals 14 residues. CDR1 is KGHSH, CDR2 LQKENI, per germline.